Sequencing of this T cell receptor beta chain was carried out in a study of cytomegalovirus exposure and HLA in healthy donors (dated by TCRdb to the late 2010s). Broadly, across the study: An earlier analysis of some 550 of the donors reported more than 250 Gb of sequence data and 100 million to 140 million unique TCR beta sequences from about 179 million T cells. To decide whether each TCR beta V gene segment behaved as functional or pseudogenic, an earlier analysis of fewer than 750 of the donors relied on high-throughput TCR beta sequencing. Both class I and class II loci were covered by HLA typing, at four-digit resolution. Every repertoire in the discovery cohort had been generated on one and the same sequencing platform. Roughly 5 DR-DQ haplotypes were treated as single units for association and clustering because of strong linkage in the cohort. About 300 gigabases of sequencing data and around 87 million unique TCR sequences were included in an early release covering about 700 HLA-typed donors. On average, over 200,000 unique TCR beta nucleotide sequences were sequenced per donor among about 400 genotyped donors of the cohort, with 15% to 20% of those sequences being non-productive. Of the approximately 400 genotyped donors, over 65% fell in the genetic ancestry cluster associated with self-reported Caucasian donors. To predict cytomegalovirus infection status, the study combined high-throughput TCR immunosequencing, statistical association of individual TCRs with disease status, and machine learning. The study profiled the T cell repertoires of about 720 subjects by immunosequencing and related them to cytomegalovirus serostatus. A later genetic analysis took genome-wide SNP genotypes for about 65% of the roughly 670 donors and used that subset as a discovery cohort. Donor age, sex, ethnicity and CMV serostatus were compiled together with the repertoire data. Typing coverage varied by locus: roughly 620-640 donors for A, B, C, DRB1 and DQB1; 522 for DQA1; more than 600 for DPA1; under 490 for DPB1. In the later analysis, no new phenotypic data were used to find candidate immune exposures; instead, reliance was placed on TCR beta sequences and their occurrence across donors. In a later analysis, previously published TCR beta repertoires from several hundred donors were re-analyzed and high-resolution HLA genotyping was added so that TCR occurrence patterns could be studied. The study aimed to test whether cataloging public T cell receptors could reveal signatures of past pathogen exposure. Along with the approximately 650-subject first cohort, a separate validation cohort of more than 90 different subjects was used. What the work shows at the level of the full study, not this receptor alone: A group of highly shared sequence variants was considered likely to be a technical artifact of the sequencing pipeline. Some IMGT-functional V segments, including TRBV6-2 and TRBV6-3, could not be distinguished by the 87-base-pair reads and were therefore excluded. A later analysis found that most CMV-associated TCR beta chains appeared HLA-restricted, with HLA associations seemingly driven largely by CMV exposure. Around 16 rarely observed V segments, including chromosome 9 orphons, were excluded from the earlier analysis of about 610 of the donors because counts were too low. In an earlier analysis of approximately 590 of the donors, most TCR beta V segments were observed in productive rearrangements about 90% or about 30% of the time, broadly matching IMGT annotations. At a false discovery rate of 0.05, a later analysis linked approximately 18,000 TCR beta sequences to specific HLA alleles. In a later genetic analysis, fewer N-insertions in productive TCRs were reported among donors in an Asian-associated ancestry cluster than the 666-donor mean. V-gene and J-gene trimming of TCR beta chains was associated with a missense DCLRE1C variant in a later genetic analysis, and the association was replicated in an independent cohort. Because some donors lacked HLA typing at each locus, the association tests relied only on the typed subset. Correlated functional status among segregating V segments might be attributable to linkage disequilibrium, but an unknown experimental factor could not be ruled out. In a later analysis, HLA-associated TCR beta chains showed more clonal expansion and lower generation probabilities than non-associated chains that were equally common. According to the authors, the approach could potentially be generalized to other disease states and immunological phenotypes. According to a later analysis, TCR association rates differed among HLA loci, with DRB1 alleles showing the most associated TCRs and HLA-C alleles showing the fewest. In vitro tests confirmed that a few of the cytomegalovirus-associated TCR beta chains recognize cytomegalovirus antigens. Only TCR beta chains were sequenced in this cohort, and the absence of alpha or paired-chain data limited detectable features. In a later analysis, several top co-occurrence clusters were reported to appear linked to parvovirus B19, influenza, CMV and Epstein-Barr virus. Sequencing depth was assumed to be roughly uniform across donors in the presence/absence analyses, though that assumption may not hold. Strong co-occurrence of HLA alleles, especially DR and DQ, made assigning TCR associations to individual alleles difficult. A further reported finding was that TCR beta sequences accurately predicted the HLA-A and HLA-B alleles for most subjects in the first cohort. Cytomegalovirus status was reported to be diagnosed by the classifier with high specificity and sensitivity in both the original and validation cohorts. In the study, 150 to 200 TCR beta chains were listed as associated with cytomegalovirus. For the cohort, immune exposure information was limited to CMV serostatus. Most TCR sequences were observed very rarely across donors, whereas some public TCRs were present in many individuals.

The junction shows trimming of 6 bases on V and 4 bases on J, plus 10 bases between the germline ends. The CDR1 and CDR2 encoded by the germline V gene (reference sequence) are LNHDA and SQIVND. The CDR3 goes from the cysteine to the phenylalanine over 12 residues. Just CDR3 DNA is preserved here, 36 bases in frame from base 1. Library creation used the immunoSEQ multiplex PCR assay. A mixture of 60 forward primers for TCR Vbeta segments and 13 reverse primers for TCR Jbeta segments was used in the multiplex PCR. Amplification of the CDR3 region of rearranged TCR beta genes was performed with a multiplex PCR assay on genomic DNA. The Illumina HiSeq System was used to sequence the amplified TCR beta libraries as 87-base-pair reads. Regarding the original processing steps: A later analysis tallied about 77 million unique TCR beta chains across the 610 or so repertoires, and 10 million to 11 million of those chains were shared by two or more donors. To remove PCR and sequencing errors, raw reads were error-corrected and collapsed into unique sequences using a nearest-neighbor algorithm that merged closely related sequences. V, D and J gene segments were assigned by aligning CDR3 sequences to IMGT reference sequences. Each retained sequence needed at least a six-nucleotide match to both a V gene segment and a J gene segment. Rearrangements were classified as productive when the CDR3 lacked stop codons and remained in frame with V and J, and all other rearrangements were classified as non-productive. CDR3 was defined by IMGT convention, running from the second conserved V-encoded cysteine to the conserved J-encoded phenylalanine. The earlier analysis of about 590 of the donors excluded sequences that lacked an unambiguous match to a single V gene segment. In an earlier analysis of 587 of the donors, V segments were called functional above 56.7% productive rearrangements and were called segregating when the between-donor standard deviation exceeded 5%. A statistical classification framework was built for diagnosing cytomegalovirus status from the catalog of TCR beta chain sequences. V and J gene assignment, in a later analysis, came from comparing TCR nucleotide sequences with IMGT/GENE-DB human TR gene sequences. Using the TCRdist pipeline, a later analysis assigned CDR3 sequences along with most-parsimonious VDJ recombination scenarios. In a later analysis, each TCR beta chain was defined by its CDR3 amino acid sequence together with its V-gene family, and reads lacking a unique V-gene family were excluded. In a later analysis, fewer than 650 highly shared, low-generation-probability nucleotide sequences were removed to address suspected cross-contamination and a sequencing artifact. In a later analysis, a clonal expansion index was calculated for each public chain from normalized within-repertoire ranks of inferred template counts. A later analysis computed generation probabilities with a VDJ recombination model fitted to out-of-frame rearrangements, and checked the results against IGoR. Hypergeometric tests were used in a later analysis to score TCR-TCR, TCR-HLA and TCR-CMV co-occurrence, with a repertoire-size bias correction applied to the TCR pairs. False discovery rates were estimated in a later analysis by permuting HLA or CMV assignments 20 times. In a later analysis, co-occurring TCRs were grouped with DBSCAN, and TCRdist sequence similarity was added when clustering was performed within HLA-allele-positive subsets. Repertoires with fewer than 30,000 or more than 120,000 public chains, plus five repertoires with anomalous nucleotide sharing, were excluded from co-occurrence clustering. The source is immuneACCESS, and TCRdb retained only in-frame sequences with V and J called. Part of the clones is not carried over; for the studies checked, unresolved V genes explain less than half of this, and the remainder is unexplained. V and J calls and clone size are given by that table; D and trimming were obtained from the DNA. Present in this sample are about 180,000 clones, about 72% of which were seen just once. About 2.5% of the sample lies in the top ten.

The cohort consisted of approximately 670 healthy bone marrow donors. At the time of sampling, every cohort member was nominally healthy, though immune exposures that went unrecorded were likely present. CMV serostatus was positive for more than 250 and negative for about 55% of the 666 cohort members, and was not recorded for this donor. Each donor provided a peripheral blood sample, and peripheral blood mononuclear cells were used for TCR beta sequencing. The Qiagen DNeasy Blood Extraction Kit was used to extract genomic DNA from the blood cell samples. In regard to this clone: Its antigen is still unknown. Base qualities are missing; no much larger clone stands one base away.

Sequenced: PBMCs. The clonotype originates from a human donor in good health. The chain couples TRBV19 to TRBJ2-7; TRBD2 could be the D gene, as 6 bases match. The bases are TGTGCCAGTAGCGGGACTCTATACGAGCAGTACTTC. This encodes CASSGTLYEQYF.